This is a list of T cell receptor beta chains from one sample in a study of T cell responses to AZD1222 COVID-19 vaccine. The table came from immunoSEQ multiplex PCR; TCRdb's copy has only in-frame clones and leaves some out. This table has about 100,000 clones, 88% appearing once. This specimen was peripheral blood, taken on day 0 of AZD1222 vaccination. These receptors were collected from an adult in good health. CDR3s include the opening cysteine and the closing phenylalanine or tryptophan. The D gene is left open where the match is weak. Not all rows give a size; the values are once, few, many and, for expanded clones, a class.

d_gene: TRBD1
abundance: .
j_gene: TRBJ2-3
v_gene: TRBV11-2
CDR3nt: TGTGCCAGCAGTCCCGGGACAGGGGGTGTTAGCACAGATACGCAGTATTTT
CDR3aa: CASSPGTGGVSTDTQYF

d_gene: .
abundance: .
j_gene: TRBJ2-3
v_gene: TRBV25-1
CDR3nt: TGTGCCAGCAGTGACAGGGGGGGGTCGGCAGATACGCAGTATTTT
CDR3aa: CASSDRGGSADTQYF

d_gene: TRBD1
abundance: .
j_gene: TRBJ1-1
v_gene: TRBV27
CDR3nt: TGTGCCAGCAGTTCCCCGACAGGGAAGCGAATGGAAGCTTTCTTT
CDR3aa: CASSSPTGKRMEAFF

d_gene: TRBD1
abundance: .
j_gene: TRBJ1-2
v_gene: TRBV6-1
CDR3nt: TGTGCCAGCAGTGAAGGTAGCTTTTCGAGGGCAGGGGGCACTCAAACCTTC
CDR3aa: CASSEGSFSRAGGTQTF

d_gene: .
abundance: .
j_gene: TRBJ2-5
v_gene: TRBV15
CDR3nt: TGTGCCACCAGCTTTCGACGGGGTTTTGAGACCCAGTACTTC
CDR3aa: CATSFRRGFETQYF

d_gene: TRBD1
abundance: .
j_gene: TRBJ1-5
v_gene: TRBV6-2/TRBV6-3
CDR3nt: TGTGCCAGCAGTTACAGGGGGCGCAATCAGCCCCAGCATTTT
CDR3aa: CASSYRGRNQPQHF

d_gene: .
abundance: .
j_gene: TRBJ2-7
v_gene: TRBV4-3
CDR3nt: TGCGCCAGCAGCCAAGATCGGGGTAACTACTACGAGCAGTACTTC
CDR3aa: CASSQDRGNYYEQYF

d_gene: .
abundance: few
j_gene: TRBJ2-7
v_gene: TRBV6-6
CDR3nt: TGTGCCAGCAGTCCCCAAACAAGGTACGCCGAGCAGTACTTC
CDR3aa: CASSPQTRYAEQYF

d_gene: .
abundance: .
j_gene: TRBJ2-7
v_gene: TRBV20-1
CDR3nt: TGCAGTGCTAGTGCCGCTTCATCCTACGAGCAGTACTTC
CDR3aa: CSASAASSYEQYF

d_gene: .
abundance: .
j_gene: TRBJ1-2
v_gene: TRBV14
CDR3nt: TGTGCCAGCAGCCGGACAGACAGCGACTATGGCTACACCTTC
CDR3aa: CASSRTDSDYGYTF

d_gene: TRBD1
abundance: .
j_gene: TRBJ2-7
v_gene: TRBV2
CDR3nt: TGTGCCAGCAGTGAGCAGGGGGCAAAACCCCAGCAGTACTTC
CDR3aa: CASSEQGAKPQQYF

d_gene: TRBD2
abundance: .
j_gene: TRBJ2-5
v_gene: TRBV4-3
CDR3nt: TGCGCCAGCAGCCAAGGACTAGCGGACCAAGAGACCCAGTACTTC
CDR3aa: CASSQGLADQETQYF

d_gene: .
abundance: .
j_gene: TRBJ1-5
v_gene: TRBV12-5
CDR3nt: TGTGCTAGTGGTTTGGCCGGTAGGGGGCCCCAGCATTTT
CDR3aa: CASGLAGRGPQHF

d_gene: TRBD1
abundance: .
j_gene: TRBJ1-1
v_gene: TRBV30
CDR3nt: TGTGCCTGGGCGGGACAGGTGAACACTGAAGCTTTCTTT
CDR3aa: CAWAGQVNTEAFF

d_gene: .
abundance: .
j_gene: TRBJ2-7
v_gene: TRBV4-2
CDR3nt: TGTGCCAGCAGCCAGGAAGCCGCTGTCGGCGCCTACGAGCAGTACTTC
CDR3aa: CASSQEAAVGAYEQYF

d_gene: TRBD1
abundance: .
j_gene: TRBJ2-1
v_gene: TRBV4-3
CDR3nt: TGCGCCAGCAGCCAGGGTACAGGGGTCTACAATGAGCAGTTCTTC
CDR3aa: CASSQGTGVYNEQFF

d_gene: .
abundance: .
j_gene: TRBJ1-2
v_gene: TRBV7-9
CDR3nt: TGTGCCAGCAGCTGGGGGGAACTCCTCTATGGCTACACCTTC
CDR3aa: CASSWGELLYGYTF

d_gene: .
abundance: .
j_gene: TRBJ1-1
v_gene: TRBV3-1/TRBV3-2
CDR3nt: TGTGCCAGCAGCCAAGACGGACTCGGGCTGACTGAAGCTTTCTTT
CDR3aa: CASSQDGLGLTEAFF

d_gene: .
abundance: .
j_gene: TRBJ2-2
v_gene: TRBV27
CDR3nt: TGTGCCAGCAGTTTAGTACGGCCAGGCACCGGGGAGCTGTTTTTT
CDR3aa: CASSLVRPGTGELFF

d_gene: .
abundance: .
j_gene: TRBJ2-7
v_gene: TRBV7-3
CDR3nt: TGTGCCAGCAGCTTATCAGACGGCCCCTGGGACGAGCAGTACTTC
CDR3aa: CASSLSDGPWDEQYF

d_gene: .
abundance: once
j_gene: TRBJ1-5
v_gene: TRBV30
CDR3nt: TGTGCCTGGGACGCCTCTATGGGCAATCAGCCCCAGCATTTT
CDR3aa: CAWDASMGNQPQHF

d_gene: .
abundance: .
j_gene: TRBJ1-3
v_gene: TRBV7-8
CDR3nt: TGTGCCAGCAGATCAAGGGGCTCTGGAAACACCATATATTTT
CDR3aa: CASRSRGSGNTIYF

d_gene: .
abundance: .
j_gene: TRBJ1-1
v_gene: TRBV27
CDR3nt: TGTGCCAGCAGTTTAAGGGGGACTGGGAACACTGAAGCTTTCTTT
CDR3aa: CASSLRGTGNTEAFF

d_gene: .
abundance: .
j_gene: TRBJ1-4
v_gene: TRBV29-1
CDR3nt: TGCAGCGTTAAGGGCAGGAACAATGAAAAACTGTTTTTT
CDR3aa: CSVKGRNNEKLFF

d_gene: .
abundance: .
j_gene: TRBJ2-1
v_gene: TRBV4-2
CDR3nt: TGTGCCAGCAGCCAAGTCCCACAGATACCCCAGTTCTTC
CDR3aa: CASSQVPQIPQFF

d_gene: .
abundance: .
j_gene: TRBJ2-7
v_gene: TRBV15
CDR3nt: TGTGCCACCAGCAGAGAGCCCCCGCAGGGTGATTACGAGCAGTACTTC
CDR3aa: CATSREPPQGDYEQYF

d_gene: .
abundance: .
j_gene: TRBJ1-5
v_gene: TRBV19
CDR3nt: TGTGCCAGTAGTCCCACAGCTTGGGGGCCCCAGCATTTT
CDR3aa: CASSPTAWGPQHF

d_gene: .
abundance: .
j_gene: TRBJ1-1
v_gene: TRBV7-9
CDR3nt: TGTGCCAGCAGCCAACAGGTTGAAGCTTTCTTT
CDR3aa: CASSQQVEAFF

d_gene: .
abundance: .
j_gene: TRBJ1-3
v_gene: TRBV6-5
CDR3nt: TGTGCCAGCAGTTACGGGACAACCCGGGGGGACACCATATATTTT
CDR3aa: CASSYGTTRGDTIYF

d_gene: .
abundance: .
j_gene: TRBJ1-5
v_gene: TRBV6-5
CDR3nt: TGTGCCAGCGGGGAATATAGCAATCAGCCCCAGCATTTT
CDR3aa: CASGEYSNQPQHF

d_gene: .
abundance: .
j_gene: TRBJ2-5
v_gene: TRBV6-1
CDR3nt: TGTGCCAGCAGTGAAGGGCCAAGCGCCTTTGAGACCCAGTACTTC
CDR3aa: CASSEGPSAFETQYF

d_gene: .
abundance: .
j_gene: TRBJ1-4
v_gene: TRBV13
CDR3nt: TGTGCCAGCAGCTTAGGTGGGGGTAATGAAAAACTGTTTTTT
CDR3aa: CASSLGGGNEKLFF

d_gene: .
abundance: .
j_gene: TRBJ2-1
v_gene: TRBV19
CDR3nt: TGTGCCAGTAGTTCGCTAGCGTTATCCTACAATGAGCAGTTCTTC
CDR3aa: CASSSLALSYNEQFF

d_gene: TRBD1
abundance: .
j_gene: TRBJ1-4
v_gene: TRBV7-9
CDR3nt: TGTGCCAGCAGCTTAGGGGACAGGGCCGCAACTAATGAAAAACTGTTTTTT
CDR3aa: CASSLGDRAATNEKLFF

d_gene: .
abundance: .
j_gene: TRBJ2-7
v_gene: TRBV10-3
CDR3nt: TGTGCCATCAGTGGCCCACTGGAGGCCCCCCGGCAGTACTTC
CDR3aa: CAISGPLEAPRQYF

d_gene: TRBD1
abundance: .
j_gene: TRBJ1-5
v_gene: TRBV5-1
CDR3nt: TGCGCCAGCAGCGCTCGGACAGGGGCTCAGCCCCAGCATTTT
CDR3aa: CASSARTGAQPQHF

d_gene: .
abundance: .
j_gene: TRBJ1-1
v_gene: TRBV6-5
CDR3nt: TGTGCCAGTGGAGACCCGAACACTGAAGCTTTCTTT
CDR3aa: CASGDPNTEAFF

d_gene: TRBD1
abundance: .
j_gene: TRBJ1-6
v_gene: TRBV5-6
CDR3nt: TGTGCCAGCAGCTTGCGGAGGGGACAGGGCTTTTCACCCCTCCACTTT
CDR3aa: CASSLRRGQGFSPLHF

d_gene: .
abundance: .
j_gene: TRBJ2-1
v_gene: TRBV2
CDR3nt: TGTGCCAGCAGTGTAAGCGGTATGGACTACAATGAGCAGTTCTTC
CDR3aa: CASSVSGMDYNEQFF

d_gene: TRBD1
abundance: once
j_gene: TRBJ2-3
v_gene: TRBV4-3
CDR3nt: TGCGCCAGCAGCCACCTAAAGGGAAGGACAGGGGACCTGACCCGCACAGATACGCAGTATTTT
CDR3aa: CASSHLKGRTGDLTRTDTQYF

d_gene: .
abundance: .
j_gene: TRBJ1-1
v_gene: TRBV27
CDR3nt: TGTGCCACCTTTTCCGCGACAAGCACTGAAGCTTTCTTT
CDR3aa: CATFSATSTEAFF

d_gene: TRBD1
abundance: few
j_gene: TRBJ1-2
v_gene: TRBV19
CDR3nt: TGTGCCAGTAGCCCGATTATGACAGGGGATGGCTATGGCTACACCTTC
CDR3aa: CASSPIMTGDGYGYTF